Listed below are T cell receptor beta chains from one sample, sequenced in a study of T cells after yellow fever vaccination. Each CDR3 protein gets one entry after TCRdb re-called the 5' RACE reads with MiXCR. The data show about 150,000 distinct CDR3 sequences, under 8% seen once. The sequencing used CD4+ T cells sorted from PBMCs, collected 10 days after the yellow fever booster vaccination. The receptor set was obtained from a man younger than 45 who received the YFV17D yellow fever vaccine. CDR3s include the opening cysteine and the closing phenylalanine or tryptophan. A D gene is named only where the DNA matches it firmly. Clone size, where shown, is once, few, many, or a class for clones that have expanded.

j_gene: TRBJ2-1; len: 12; v_gene: TRBV28; abundance: many; d_gene: -; CDR3nt: TGTGCCATCAGGAACAGCTACAATGAGCAGTTCTTC; CDR3aa: CAIRNSYNEQFF
j_gene: TRBJ2-7; len: 14; v_gene: TRBV20-1; abundance: many; d_gene: TRBD1; CDR3nt: TGCAGTGCTACCCTGGGACAGCTCGACTACGAGCAGTACTTC; CDR3aa: CSATLGQLDYEQYF
j_gene: TRBJ2-7; len: 15; v_gene: TRBV7-9; abundance: many; d_gene: -; CDR3nt: TGTGCCAGCACTGAGTCCCGGGACCGGCATTACGAGCAGTACTTC; CDR3aa: CASTESRDRHYEQYF
j_gene: TRBJ2-5; len: 12; v_gene: TRBV28; abundance: many; d_gene: -; CDR3nt: TGTGCCAGCAGTTTGGTCAGGTGGGCCCAGTACTTC; CDR3aa: CASSLVRWAQYF
j_gene: TRBJ2-1; len: 14; v_gene: TRBV2; abundance: many; d_gene: -; CDR3nt: TGTGCCAGCAGTCAAGGAGGACTATACAATGAGCAGTTCTTC; CDR3aa: CASSQGGLYNEQFF
j_gene: TRBJ1-2; len: 13; v_gene: TRBV9; abundance: many; d_gene: -; CDR3nt: TGTGCCAGCAGTTCCGGGACAAGTTATGGCTACACCTTC; CDR3aa: CASSSGTSYGYTF
j_gene: TRBJ2-5; len: 16; v_gene: TRBV7-9; abundance: -; d_gene: -; CDR3nt: TGTGCCAGCAGCTTAGGAGCTAGCGCCCACATCGGGGCCCAGTACTTC; CDR3aa: CASSLGASAHIGAQYF
j_gene: TRBJ2-4; len: 14; v_gene: TRBV6-5; abundance: -; d_gene: -; CDR3nt: TGTGCCAGCAGTTACTCGAGTAGGGTGGACATTCAGTACTTC; CDR3aa: CASSYSSRVDIQYF
j_gene: TRBJ2-7; len: 14; v_gene: TRBV6-1; abundance: many; d_gene: -; CDR3nt: TGTGCCACGAAGGGATGGGACAAGCCCTACGAGCAGTACTTC; CDR3aa: CATKGWDKPYEQYF
j_gene: TRBJ1-4; len: 14; v_gene: TRBV20-1; abundance: few; d_gene: -; CDR3nt: TGCAGTGCTAGAAGAAGGGGGGTTAATGAAAAACTGTTTTTT; CDR3aa: CSARRRGVNEKLFF
j_gene: TRBJ2-6; len: 15; v_gene: TRBV18; abundance: -; d_gene: -; CDR3nt: TGTGCCAGCTCACCGGGGCTTTCTGGGGCCAACGTCCTGACTTTC; CDR3aa: CASSPGLSGANVLTF
j_gene: TRBJ1-5; len: 12; v_gene: TRBV20-1; abundance: many; d_gene: -; CDR3nt: TGCAGTGCTCTCGGGGGGTCGGAGCCCCAGCATTTT; CDR3aa: CSALGGSEPQHF
j_gene: TRBJ2-5; len: 13; v_gene: TRBV5-1; abundance: many; d_gene: -; CDR3nt: TGCGCCAGCAGCTTGAGGTGGTTGGAGACCCAGTACTTC; CDR3aa: CASSLRWLETQYF
j_gene: TRBJ2-1; len: 15; v_gene: TRBV6-2/TRBV6-3; abundance: many; d_gene: TRBD2; CDR3nt: TGTGCCAGCACGACTAGCGGAACCTCTTCCAATGAGCAGTTCTTC; CDR3aa: CASTTSGTSSNEQFF
j_gene: TRBJ1-5; len: 17; v_gene: TRBV6-5; abundance: many; d_gene: -; CDR3nt: TGTGCCAGCAGCCCCAGGGCAGGGGTTGGGAGCAATCAGCCCCAGCATTTT; CDR3aa: CASSPRAGVGSNQPQHF
j_gene: TRBJ2-1; len: 16; v_gene: TRBV5-1; abundance: many; d_gene: -; CDR3nt: TGCGCCAGCAGCTTGGCGGTCGGAAGCTCCTACAATGAGCAGTTCTTC; CDR3aa: CASSLAVGSSYNEQFF
j_gene: TRBJ1-4; len: 14; v_gene: TRBV3-1; abundance: -; d_gene: -; CDR3nt: TGTGCCAGCACAACCCACGGGCGTTATGAAAAACTGTTTTTT; CDR3aa: CASTTHGRYEKLFF
j_gene: TRBJ2-5; len: 14; v_gene: TRBV5-1; abundance: many; d_gene: -; CDR3nt: TGCGCCAGCAGCTTGACGACCGGGGAGGAGACCCAGTACTTC; CDR3aa: CASSLTTGEETQYF
j_gene: TRBJ2-7; len: 15; v_gene: TRBV5-1; abundance: many; d_gene: TRBD1; CDR3nt: TGCGCCAGCAGCTTGGCCGGGACAGGGGGCTCCGAGCAGTACTTC; CDR3aa: CASSLAGTGGSEQYF